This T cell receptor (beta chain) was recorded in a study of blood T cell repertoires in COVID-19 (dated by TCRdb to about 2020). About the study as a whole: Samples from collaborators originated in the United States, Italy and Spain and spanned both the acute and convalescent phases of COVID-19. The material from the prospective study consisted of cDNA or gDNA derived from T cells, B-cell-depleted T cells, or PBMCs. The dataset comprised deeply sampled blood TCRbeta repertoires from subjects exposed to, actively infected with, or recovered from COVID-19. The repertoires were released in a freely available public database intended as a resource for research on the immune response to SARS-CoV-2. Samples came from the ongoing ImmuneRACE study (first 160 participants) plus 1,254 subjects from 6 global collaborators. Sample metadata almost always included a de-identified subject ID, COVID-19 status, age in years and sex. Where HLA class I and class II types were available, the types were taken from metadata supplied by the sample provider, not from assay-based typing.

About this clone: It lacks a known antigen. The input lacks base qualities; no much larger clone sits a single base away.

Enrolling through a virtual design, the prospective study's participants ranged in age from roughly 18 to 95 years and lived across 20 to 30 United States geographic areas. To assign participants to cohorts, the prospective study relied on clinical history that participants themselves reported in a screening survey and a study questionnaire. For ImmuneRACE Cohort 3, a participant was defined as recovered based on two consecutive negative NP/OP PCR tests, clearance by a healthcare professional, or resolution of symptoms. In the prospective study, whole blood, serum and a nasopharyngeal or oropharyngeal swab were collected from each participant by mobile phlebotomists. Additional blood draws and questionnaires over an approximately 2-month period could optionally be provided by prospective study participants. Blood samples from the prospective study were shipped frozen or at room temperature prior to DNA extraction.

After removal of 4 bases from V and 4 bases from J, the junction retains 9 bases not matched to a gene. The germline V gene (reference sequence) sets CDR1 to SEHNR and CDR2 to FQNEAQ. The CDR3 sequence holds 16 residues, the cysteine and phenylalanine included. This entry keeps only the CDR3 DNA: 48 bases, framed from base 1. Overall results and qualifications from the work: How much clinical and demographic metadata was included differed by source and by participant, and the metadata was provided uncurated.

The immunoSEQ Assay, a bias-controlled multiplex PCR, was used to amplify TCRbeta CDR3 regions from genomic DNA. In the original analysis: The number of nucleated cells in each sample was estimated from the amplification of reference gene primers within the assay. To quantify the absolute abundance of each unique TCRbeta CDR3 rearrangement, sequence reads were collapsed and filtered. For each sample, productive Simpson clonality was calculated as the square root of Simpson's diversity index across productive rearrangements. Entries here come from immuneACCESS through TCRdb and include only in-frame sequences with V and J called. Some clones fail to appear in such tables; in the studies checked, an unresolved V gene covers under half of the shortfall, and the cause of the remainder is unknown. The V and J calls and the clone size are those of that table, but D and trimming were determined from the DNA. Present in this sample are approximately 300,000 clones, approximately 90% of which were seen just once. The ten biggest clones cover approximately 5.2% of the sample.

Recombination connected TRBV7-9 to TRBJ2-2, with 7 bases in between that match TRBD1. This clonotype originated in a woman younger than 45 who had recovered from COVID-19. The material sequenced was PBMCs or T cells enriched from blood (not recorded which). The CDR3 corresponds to CASSSKGAASTGELFF. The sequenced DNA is TGTGCCAGCAGCTCCAAGGGGGCTGCGAGCACCGGGGAGCTGTTTTTT.